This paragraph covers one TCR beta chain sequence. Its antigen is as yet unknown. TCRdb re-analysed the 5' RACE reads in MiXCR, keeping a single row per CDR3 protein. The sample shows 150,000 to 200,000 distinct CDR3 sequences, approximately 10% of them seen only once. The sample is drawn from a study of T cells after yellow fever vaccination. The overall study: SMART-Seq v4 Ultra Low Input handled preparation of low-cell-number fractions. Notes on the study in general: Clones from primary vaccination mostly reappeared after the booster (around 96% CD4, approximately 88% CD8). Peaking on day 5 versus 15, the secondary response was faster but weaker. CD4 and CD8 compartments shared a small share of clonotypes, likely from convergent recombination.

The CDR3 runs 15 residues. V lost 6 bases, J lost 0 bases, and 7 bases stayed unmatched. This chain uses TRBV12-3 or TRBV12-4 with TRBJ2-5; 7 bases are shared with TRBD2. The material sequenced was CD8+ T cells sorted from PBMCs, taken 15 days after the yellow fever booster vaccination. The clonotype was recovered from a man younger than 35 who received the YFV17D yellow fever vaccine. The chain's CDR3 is CASSPRGDYQETQYF. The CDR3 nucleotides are TGTGCCAGCAGCCCCCGGGGGGACTACCAAGAGACCCAGTACTTC.